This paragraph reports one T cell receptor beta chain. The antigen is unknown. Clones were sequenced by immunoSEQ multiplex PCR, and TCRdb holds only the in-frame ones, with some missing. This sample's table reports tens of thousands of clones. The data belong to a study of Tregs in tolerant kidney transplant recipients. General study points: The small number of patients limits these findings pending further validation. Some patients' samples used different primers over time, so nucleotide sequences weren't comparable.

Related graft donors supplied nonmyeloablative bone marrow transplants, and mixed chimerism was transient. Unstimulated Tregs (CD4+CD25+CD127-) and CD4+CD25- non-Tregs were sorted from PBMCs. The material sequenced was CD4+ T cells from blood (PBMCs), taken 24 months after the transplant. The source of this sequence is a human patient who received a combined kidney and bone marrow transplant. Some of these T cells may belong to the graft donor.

The CDR3 bases that were read are TGCGCCAGCAGCCAAGCATGGGACAGCTCCTACGAG. Translating it yields CASSQAWDSSYE. The complete CDR3 protein is CASSQAWDSSYEQYF. This chain links TRBV4-1 with TRBJ2-7; 7 bases map to TRBD1. The read is 3 residues too short to cover the CDR3 end, so that end is filled in from the germline J gene. J lost 0 bases, V lost 1 base, and 3 bases had no gene match. The CDR3 runs 15 residues. Germline CDR1 is MGHRA and CDR2 is YSYEKL.